Detailed here is one TCR beta chain. It lacks a known antigen. One base away there is no much larger clone; base qualities are not given. The data originate from a study of CD8+CD57+ T cells in acquired aplastic anemia (dated by TCRdb to 2017 to 2018). Regarding the study in general: On average, sorted CD4+ and CD8+ cells yielded roughly 3.4 ug of extracted DNA, with a range of roughly 0.18 to 27.4 ug. A CD8+CD57+ expansion meant a frequency higher than the mean frequency seen in healthy subjects.

Flow cytometry had shown CD8+CD57+ cell expansion in the patients selected for sequencing. Severe acquired aplastic anemia was diagnosed in all patients according to International Study of Aplastic Anemia and Agranulocytosis and Camitta criteria. Patients had received no therapy at the time of blood sampling. In the study, sorted CD4+ and CD8+ blood T cells from patients with severe aplastic anemia and from healthy subjects underwent deep sequencing of TCR repertoires. Patients were enrolled in the USA under clinicaltrials.gov protocols 00001620, 01623167, 00001397, 00071045, 00081523 and 00961064. Ficoll-Paque density gradient centrifugation was used to isolate peripheral blood mononuclear cells. Before DNA extraction, CD4+ and CD8+ T cells were sorted with FACS or magnetic beads. Genomic DNA served as template for TCR beta VDJ combination and CDR3 sequence profiling. An Illumina HiSeq 2000 was used for TCR repertoire sequencing. For the original study's pipeline: Repertoires were assessed using TRBV/TRBJ rearrangement plots, CDR3 size and DJ length profiles, and Simpson's diversity index. The most abundant DNA sequence in the deep sequencing data was defined as the immunodominant clone. CDR3 amino acid sequences were checked for sharing between subjects and were compared against published repertoires and the VDJdb database. TCRdb reprocessing: public reads trimmed at Q25 with fastp, clones called with MiXCR, in-frame beta chains kept. Every distinct CDR3 protein forms one entry, paired with its most common genes and DNA. For this entry, the V and J calls and clone size follow TCRdb and not the study's own pipeline. This sample gives about 190,000 distinct CDR3 sequences in total; roughly half of them show up just once. The ten largest clonotypes hold 8.5% to 10% of the sample.

Results the study describes overall, beyond this receptor: Between patients and healthy controls, no significant difference in CD8+ Simpson's diversity was found (P=0.060). Around 27 CD8+ CDR3 sequences were found to be shared between patients and controls, but these sequences appeared to be highly expressed in patients and within the immunodominant clones of the patients.

From a lookup of the germline V gene, CDR1 and CDR2 are MGHDK and SYGVNS. From its cysteine to its phenylalanine, the CDR3 spans 18 amino acids. The read is trimmed to its CDR3 DNA, 54 bases read in frame from base 1. V loses 6 bases of germline sequence and J loses 3 bases, and the interval between the two ends is 26 bases. The sequenced sample was sorted CD4+, CD8+, or CD8+CD57+ T cells (not recorded which) from PBMCs. Recombination connected TRBV25-1 to TRBJ2-5; the D gene lacks a confident call. The source of this sequence is a human donor with aplastic anemia. The CDR3 reads CASSVPGPTSALEETQYF. The sequenced DNA is TGTGCCAGCAGCGTTCCCGGCCCAACGTCGGCCTTAGAAGAGACCCAGTACTTC.